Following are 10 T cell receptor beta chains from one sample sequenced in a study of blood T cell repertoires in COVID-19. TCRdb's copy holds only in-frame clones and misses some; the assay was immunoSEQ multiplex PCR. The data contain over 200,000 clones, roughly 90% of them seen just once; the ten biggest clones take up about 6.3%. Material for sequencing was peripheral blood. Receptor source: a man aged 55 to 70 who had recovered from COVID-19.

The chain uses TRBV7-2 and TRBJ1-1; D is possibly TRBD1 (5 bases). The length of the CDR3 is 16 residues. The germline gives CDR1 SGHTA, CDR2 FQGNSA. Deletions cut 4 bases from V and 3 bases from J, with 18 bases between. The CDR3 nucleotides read TGTGCCAGCAGCTCGGGGGGGAAAGCCGGGGACACTGAAGCTTTCTTT. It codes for CASSSGGKAGDTEAFF.

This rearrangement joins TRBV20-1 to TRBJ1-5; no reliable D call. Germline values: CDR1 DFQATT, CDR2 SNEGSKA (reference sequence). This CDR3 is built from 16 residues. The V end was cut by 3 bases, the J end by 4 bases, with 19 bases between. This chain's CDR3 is CSASGLSTGKNQPQHF. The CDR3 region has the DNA TGCAGTGCTAGTGGCTTATCGACGGGGAAAAATCAGCCCCAGCATTTT.

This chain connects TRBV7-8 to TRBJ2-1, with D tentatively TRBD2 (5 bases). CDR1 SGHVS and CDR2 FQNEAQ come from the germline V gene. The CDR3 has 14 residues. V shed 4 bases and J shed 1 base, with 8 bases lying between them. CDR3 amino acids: CASSSGGSYNEQFF. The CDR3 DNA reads TGTGCCAGCAGCTCTGGCGGGTCCTACAATGAGCAGTTCTTC.

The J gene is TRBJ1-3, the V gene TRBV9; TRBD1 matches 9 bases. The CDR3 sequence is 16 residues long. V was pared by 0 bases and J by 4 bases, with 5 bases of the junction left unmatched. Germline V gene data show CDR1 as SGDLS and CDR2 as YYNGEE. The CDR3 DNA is TGTGCCAGCAGCGTAGACAGGGGGCGAGCAGGAAACACCATATATTTT. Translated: CASSVDRGRAGNTIYF.

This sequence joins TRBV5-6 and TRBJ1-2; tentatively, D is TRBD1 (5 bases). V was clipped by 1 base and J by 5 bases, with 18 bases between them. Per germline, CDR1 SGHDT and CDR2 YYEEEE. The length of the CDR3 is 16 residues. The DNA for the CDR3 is TGTGCCAGCAGCTTGACAGGAATTGGGAAGGGGTATGGCTACACCTTC. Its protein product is CASSLTGIGKGYGYTF.

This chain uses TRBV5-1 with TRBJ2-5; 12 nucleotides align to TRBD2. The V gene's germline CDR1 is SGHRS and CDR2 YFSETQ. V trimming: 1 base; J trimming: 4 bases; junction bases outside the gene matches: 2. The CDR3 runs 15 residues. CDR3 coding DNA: TGCGCCAGCAGCTTGTCTAGCGGGGGGGGAGAGACCCAGTACTTC. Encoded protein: CASSLSSGGGETQYF. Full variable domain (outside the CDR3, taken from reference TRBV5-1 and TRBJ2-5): KAGVTQTPRYLIKTRGQQVTLSCSPISGHRSVSWYQQTPGQGLQFLFEYFSETQRNKGNFPGRFSGRQFSNSRSEMNVSTLELGDSALYLCASSLSSGGGETQYFGPGTRLLVL.

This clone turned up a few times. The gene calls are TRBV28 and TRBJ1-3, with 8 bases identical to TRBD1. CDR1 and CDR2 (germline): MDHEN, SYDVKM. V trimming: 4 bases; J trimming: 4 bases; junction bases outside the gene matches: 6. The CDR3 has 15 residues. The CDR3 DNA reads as TGTGCCAGCAGTTCCATAACAGGGGGGGGAAACACCATATATTTT. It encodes CASSSITGGGNTIYF.

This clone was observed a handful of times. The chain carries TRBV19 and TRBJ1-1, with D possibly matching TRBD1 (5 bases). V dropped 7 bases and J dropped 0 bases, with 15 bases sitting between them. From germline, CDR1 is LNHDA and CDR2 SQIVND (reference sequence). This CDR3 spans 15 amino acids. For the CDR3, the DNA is TGTGCCAGTAAAAGACAGCTACACATGAACACTGAAGCTTTCTTT. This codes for CASKRQLHMNTEAFF.

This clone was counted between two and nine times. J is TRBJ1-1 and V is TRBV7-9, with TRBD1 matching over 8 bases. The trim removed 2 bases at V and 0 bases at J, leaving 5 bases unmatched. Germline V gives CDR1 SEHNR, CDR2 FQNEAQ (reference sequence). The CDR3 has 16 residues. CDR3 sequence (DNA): TGTGCCAGCAGCTTAAGGACAGGGACAATGAACACTGAAGCTTTCTTT. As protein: CASSLRTGTMNTEAFF.

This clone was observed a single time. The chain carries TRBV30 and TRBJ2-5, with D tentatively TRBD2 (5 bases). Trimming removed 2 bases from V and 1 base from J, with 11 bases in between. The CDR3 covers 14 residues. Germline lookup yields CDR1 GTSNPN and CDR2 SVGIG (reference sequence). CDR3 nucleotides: TGTGCCTGGAGTAGGGCGGGCTTCCAAGAGACCCAGTACTTC. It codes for CAWSRAGFQETQYF.